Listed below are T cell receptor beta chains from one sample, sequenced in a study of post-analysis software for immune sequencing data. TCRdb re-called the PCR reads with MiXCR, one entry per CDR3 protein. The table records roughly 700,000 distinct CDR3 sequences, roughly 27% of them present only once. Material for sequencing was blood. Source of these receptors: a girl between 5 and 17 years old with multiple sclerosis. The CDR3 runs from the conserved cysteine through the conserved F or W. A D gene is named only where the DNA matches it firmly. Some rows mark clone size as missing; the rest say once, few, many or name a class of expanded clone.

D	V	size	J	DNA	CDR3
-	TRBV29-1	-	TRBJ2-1	TGCAGCGTTCCTACGCGTAGTTCCGGGAGTGAGCAGTTCTTC	CSVPTRSSGSEQFF
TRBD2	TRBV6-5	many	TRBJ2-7	TGTGCCAGCAGTCGGACTAGGAGCTCCTACGAGCAGTACTTC	CASSRTRSSYEQYF
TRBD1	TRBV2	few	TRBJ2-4	TGTGCCAGCAGTGAAGGGACAGGGCCGGGCGCCAAAAACATTCAGTACTTC	CASSEGTGPGAKNIQYF
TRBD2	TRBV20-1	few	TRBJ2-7	TGCAGTGCTAGGCCCCTAGCGGGGCGCTCCTACGAGCAGTACTTC	CSARPLAGRSYEQYF
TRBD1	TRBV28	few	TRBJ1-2	TGTGCCAGCAGTTTTGATTGGGACAGGTGGGGAGAACCCAGGGCGAACTATGGCTACACCTTC	CASSFDWDRWGEPRANYGYTF
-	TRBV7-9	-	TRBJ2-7	TGTGCCAGCGGATCCCTAGAGTCCGAGCAGTACTTC	CASGSLESEQYF
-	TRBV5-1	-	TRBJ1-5	TGCGCCAGCAGTCCAGTGGGTGGCTTACACAATCAGCCCCAGCATTTT	CASSPVGGLHNQPQHF
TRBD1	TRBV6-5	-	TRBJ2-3	TGTGCCAGCAGCCAGAGACAGGGCGTGTATACGCAGTATTTT	CASSQRQGVYTQYF
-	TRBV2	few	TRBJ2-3	TGTGCCAGCAGACCCGGGCGAAATACGCAGTATTTT	CASRPGRNTQYF
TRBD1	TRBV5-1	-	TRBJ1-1	TGCGCCAGCAGCCGAACCGGGACAGTGAACACTGAAGCTTTCTTT	CASSRTGTVNTEAFF
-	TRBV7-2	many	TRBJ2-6	TGTGCCAGCAGTCGACAGCGCCAGGCCAACGTCCTGACTTTC	CASSRQRQANVLTF
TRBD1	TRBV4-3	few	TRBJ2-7	TGCGCCAGCAGCCATCCAGGGGGCGGCGAGCAGTACTTC	CASSHPGGGEQYF
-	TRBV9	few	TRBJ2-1	TGTGCCAGCAGCACCGGTTCGGGGGTCTCCTACAATGAGCAGTTCTTC	CASSTGSGVSYNEQFF
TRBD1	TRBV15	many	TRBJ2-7	TGTGCCACCAGCAGAGATCCGGGACAGGGTTACGAGCAGTACTTC	CATSRDPGQGYEQYF
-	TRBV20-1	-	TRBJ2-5	TGCAGTGCTAGAGATGAACTCTGGAAAGAGGCCCAGTACTTC	CSARDELWKEAQYF
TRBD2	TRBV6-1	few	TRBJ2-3	TGTGCCAGCAGTGAATCGGGGGGAGACACAGATACGCAGTATTTT	CASSESGGDTDTQYF
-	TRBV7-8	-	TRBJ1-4	TGTGCCAGCAGCTTAGAGTCATGGGGGGCTCGACTCCTAAATGAAAAACTGTTTTTT	CASSLESWGARLLNEKLFF
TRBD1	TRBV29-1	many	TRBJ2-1	TGCAGCGTTGTAGACAGGGCTTCCTACAATGAGCAGTTCTTC	CSVVDRASYNEQFF
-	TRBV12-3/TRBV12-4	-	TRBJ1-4	TGTGCCAGCAGTTCCGCCCCGGTTAATAAACTGTTTTTT	CASSSAPVNKLFF
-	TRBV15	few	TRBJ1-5	TGTGCCACCAGCAAGGGTCTAGGGGATGCTCAGCCCCAGCATTTT	CATSKGLGDAQPQHF
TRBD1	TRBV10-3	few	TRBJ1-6	TGTGCCATCAGCCTTGGACAGGATAATTCACCCCTCCACTTT	CAISLGQDNSPLHF
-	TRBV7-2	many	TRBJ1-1	TGTGCCAGCACCAACCCCTGGGGGACTGAAGCTTTCTTT	CASTNPWGTEAFF
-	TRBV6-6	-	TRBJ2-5	TGTGCCAGCAGCCTCGACATTGACCAAGAGACCCAGTACTTC	CASSLDIDQETQYF
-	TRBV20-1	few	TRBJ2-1	TGCAGTGCTAGAGCCGACAGACCCCCTTACAATGAGCAGTTCTTC	CSARADRPPYNEQFF
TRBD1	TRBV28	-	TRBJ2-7	TGTGCCAGCAGGGGACAGCCCCCCTACGAGCAGTACTTC	CASRGQPPYEQYF
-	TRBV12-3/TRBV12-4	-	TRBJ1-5	TGTGCCAGCAGTTTAGCAAGGGGTCAGGGGCGCCAGCCCCAGCATTTT	CASSLARGQGRQPQHF
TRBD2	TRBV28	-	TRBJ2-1	TGTGCCAGCAGTTTCCTAGCGGGAGAGCTGAGCTCCTACAATGAGCAGTTCTTC	CASSFLAGELSSYNEQFF
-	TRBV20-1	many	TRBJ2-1	TGCAGTGCCTCTCCCGACGGAGCCTACAATGAGCAGTTCTTC	CSASPDGAYNEQFF
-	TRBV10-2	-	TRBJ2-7	TGCGCCAGCAGACCGGGACAATTATCCCGCGAGCAGTACTTC	CASRPGQLSREQYF
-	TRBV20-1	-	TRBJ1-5	TGCAGTGCTAGAGATCTCAGAAAAGATCAGCCCCAGCATTTT	CSARDLRKDQPQHF
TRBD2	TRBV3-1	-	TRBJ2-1	TGTGCCAGCAGCCCCCGCCTAGCGGCAAGGGGAAATGAGCAGTTCTTC	CASSPRLAARGNEQFF
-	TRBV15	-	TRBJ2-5	TGTGCCACCAGCAGGAGACCCTGGACGGGAATGGAGACCCAGTACTTC	CATSRRPWTGMETQYF
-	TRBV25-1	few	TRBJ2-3	TGTGCCAGCAGTGGCCTAGCGGATACGCAGTATTTT	CASSGLADTQYF
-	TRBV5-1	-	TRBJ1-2	TGCGCCAGCAGCGCCGGAGCCCGGCAGGGCCTCAACTATGGCTACACCTTC	CASSAGARQGLNYGYTF
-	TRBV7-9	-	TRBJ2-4	TGTGCCAGCAGCTTAGATCCAGGGAAGGCCAAAAACATTCAGTACTTC	CASSLDPGKAKNIQYF
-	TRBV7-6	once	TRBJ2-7	TGTGCCAGCAGCTTTCTACGTCGGGAGACCCAGGACTTC	CASSFLRRETQDF
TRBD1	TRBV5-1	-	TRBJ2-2	TGCGCCAGCAGTCGGGACAGACGCACCGGGGAGCTGTTTTTT	CASSRDRRTGELFF
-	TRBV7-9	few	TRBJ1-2	TGTGCCAGCAGCTCCCTCGCAGGAACCTACACCTTT	CASSSLAGTYTF
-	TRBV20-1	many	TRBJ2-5	TGCAGTCCTGGAACCGACGATTGGACCCAGTACTTC	CSPGTDDWTQYF
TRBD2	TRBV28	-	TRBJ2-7	TGTGCCAGCGGAACTAGCGCACCGGGCGGCCACGAGCAGTACTTC	CASGTSAPGGHEQYF
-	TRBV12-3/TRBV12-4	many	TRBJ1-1	TGTGCCAGCAGTTCCCGCTCCGGGGCTTTCTTT	CASSSRSGAFF
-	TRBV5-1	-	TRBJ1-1	TGCGCCAGCAGCCGAACAACCTTGAACACTGAAGCTTTCTTT	CASSRTTLNTEAFF
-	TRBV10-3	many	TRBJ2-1	TGTGCCATCAGTGGTGGTAACTACAATGAGCAGTTCTTC	CAISGGNYNEQFF
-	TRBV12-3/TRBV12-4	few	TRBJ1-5	TGTGCCAGCAGTTTCGACAATAAGGGCAATCAGCCCCAGCATTTT	CASSFDNKGNQPQHF
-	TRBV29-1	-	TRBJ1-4	TGCAGCGCGGCTAAGGGTGAAAAACTGTTTTTT	CSAAKGEKLFF
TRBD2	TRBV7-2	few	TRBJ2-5	TGTGCCAGCAGCAATAGACTAGCGGGGGGGCTGGAGACCCAGTACTTC	CASSNRLAGGLETQYF
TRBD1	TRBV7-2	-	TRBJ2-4	TGTGCCAGCAGCCCCTTCGCCACCGGACAGGGAGCCAAAAACATTCAGTACTTC	CASSPFATGQGAKNIQYF
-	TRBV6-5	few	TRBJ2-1	TGTGCCAGCAGTACCGGGACTGCTTTCAATGAGCAGTTCTTC	CASSTGTAFNEQFF
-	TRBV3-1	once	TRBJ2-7	TGTGCCAGCACTCGGGACCCGAACTCCTACGAGCAGTACTTC	CASTRDPNSYEQYF
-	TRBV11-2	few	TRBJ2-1	TGTGCCAGCAGCAAGTCACAGGTGAATGAGCAGTTCTTC	CASSKSQVNEQFF
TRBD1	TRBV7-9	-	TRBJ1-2	TGTGCCAGCAGCTCTCCAATCTGGGGGGGGACAGAAAATAACTATGGCTACACCTTC	CASSSPIWGGTENNYGYTF
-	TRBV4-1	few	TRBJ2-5	TGCGCCAGCAGCCTCGGAGAGGGCAGGCCACAAGAGACCCAGTACTTC	CASSLGEGRPQETQYF
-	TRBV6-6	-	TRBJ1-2	TGTGCCAGCAGTTGCTCGAGAGACAGGATCTATGGCTACACCTTC	CASSCSRDRIYGYTF
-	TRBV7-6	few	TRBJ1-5	TGTGCCAGCAGCACCGGGACCACGGTCGGTCAGCCCCAGCATTTT	CASSTGTTVGQPQHF
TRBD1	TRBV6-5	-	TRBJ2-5	TGTGCCAGCAGTTCGGGACAGGGTACCGATGAGCAGTACTTC	CASSSGQGTDEQYF
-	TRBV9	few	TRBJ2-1	TGTGCCAGCAGCGTCGACCCACTAGCAGGTATATTGAATGAGCAGTTCTTC	CASSVDPLAGILNEQFF
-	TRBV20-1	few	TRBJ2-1	TGCAGTGCAACTAGCTCTGATGACACCTACAATGAGCAGTTCTTC	CSATSSDDTYNEQFF
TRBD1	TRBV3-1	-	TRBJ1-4	TGTGCCAGCAGCCATGATAGACAGGGCGGCGAAAAACTGTTTTTT	CASSHDRQGGEKLFF
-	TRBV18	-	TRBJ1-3	TGTGCCAGCTCACCTAATAGGGCAGCTTCGTCCGGAAACACCATATATTTT	CASSPNRAASSGNTIYF
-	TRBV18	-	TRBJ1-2	TGTGCCAGCTCACTATACGGGTCGAGTGGCTACACCTTC	CASSLYGSSGYTF